Described below is a single T cell receptor beta chain sequence and its context. Its antigen remains unidentified. Nothing much larger sits one base from this clone, and base qualities are not available. Hyperthyroidism patients were newly diagnosed, with disease duration under 2 months, and aged 18 to 65 years. Anyone with other autoimmune diseases, uncontrolled infections, pregnancy or lactation was excluded from the study. Clinical symptoms, serum thyroxine, TRAb, thyroid ultrasound and orbital computed tomography were used for diagnosis. Total RNA was extracted with Trizol reagent and quality-checked on an Agilent 2100 Bioanalyzer. This entry belongs to a study of Graves' ophthalmopathy and Graves' hyperthyroidism (dated by TCRdb to the late 2010s). With regard to the full study: A patient counted as having stable hyperthyroidism if there was no progression to ophthalmopathy within 18 months of follow-up. An independent validation cohort comprised 18 to 20 hyperthyroidism patients and 15 to 17 patients who later progressed from hyperthyroidism to ophthalmopathy. Following sampling, methimazole starting at 30 mg daily was administered to hyperthyroidism patients, and high-dose intravenous methylprednisolone was administered to ophthalmopathy patients. In more than five hyperthyroidism patients, the T-cell repertoires found in thyroid tissue were compared with those found in blood. To explore V-J signatures that separate ophthalmopathy from hyperthyroidism, a discovery set of 100 patients was enrolled, consisting of 40 to 45 with ophthalmopathy and 57 with stable hyperthyroidism. TCR beta repertoire signatures were used to distinguish Graves' ophthalmopathy from Graves' hyperthyroidism and to predict progression to ophthalmopathy. In total, over 130 blood samples were TCR-sequenced: fewer than 50 ophthalmopathy, about 75 hyperthyroidism and some 17 hyperthyroidism-to-ophthalmopathy patients.

Results the study describes overall, beyond this receptor: In validation, the model predicted ophthalmopathy progression with about 71% sensitivity and around 72% specificity; approximately 12 predicted patients were CT-confirmed with GO in a median of approximately six months. No statistical method was used to set the sample size in advance, and the investigators knew which group each participant was assigned to. Most of the expanded thyroid clonotypes with a frequency above 0.001 were also detected in blood, and it was suggested that the thyroid immune response may be reflected by blood repertoires. In cross-validation, the 13-signature model distinguished ophthalmopathy from stable hyperthyroidism with 85% to 90% sensitivity and around 81% specificity, and in the test set the corresponding values were roughly 80% and 76%.

The germline V gene sets CDR1 to MGHRA and CDR2 to YSYEKL. V loses 3 bases at its end and J loses 5 bases; junction bases beyond the gene matches: 5. Measured from the cysteine to the phenylalanine, the CDR3 is 14 residues long. Of all the DNA, just the CDR3 is kept, 42 bases in frame from base 1. For repertoire sequencing, the TCR beta CDR3 regions were amplified from RNA transcripts. The first round was an RT-PCR using HTBI primers with the Qiagen OneStep RT-PCR kit, and this first round was followed by a second-round multiplex PCR, then size selection and purification. Sequencing of the libraries was carried out on an Illumina HiSeq2000 in paired-end mode with 100 bp reads. The original pipeline was this. SOAPnuke was used to process the reads, removing any read that contained adapters or uncalled bases, had a mean Phred below 15, or lacked an exact match to the constant primer or identifier. High-quality paired reads were merged with COPE v1.2.5. Each unique nucleotide sequence was defined as a clonotype, and clonotypes were aligned to IMGT TRB V, D and J references with MiTCR v1.1. Only V-J combinations with frequency above 0.0001 were analysed, covering about 99% of repertoires. For each V-J combination, a TCR clonal expansion and chaos score was defined as the ratio of F50 clonal expansion to chaos observed in the TCRdist matrix. Welch's t-statistics and random forest were used to narrow the features down to 13 V-J combinations, which were then fed into a naive Bayes classifier. Thyroid-blood repertoire similarity was quantified with the Morisita-Horn index. Through fastp at Q25 and MiXCR, TCRdb rebuilt clones from the public reads, retaining in-frame beta chains. Merged by CDR3 protein, the rows form single entries marked with the most common genes and DNA. TCRdb, not the original authors, processed these V and J calls. The sample table contains approximately 1.2 million distinct CDR3 sequences; only one count was recorded for about 38% of them. The top ten constitute approximately 10% of the sample.

The sequence was obtained from an adult man with Graves' hyperthyroidism. The chain is made from TRBV4-1 and TRBJ2-7; TRBD2 lines up with 9 middle nucleotides. The sequenced sample was peripheral blood or thyroid tissue (not recorded which). The sequenced DNA: TGCGCCAGCAGCCATATAGCGGGAGCCCACGAGCAGTACTTC. Its translation is CASSHIAGAHEQYF.